The rows below give T cell receptor beta chains drawn from one sample of a study of T cells in Graves' hyperthyroidism and ophthalmopathy. TCRdb reprocessed the multiplex PCR reads via MiXCR and lists one record per CDR3 protein. The table records hundreds of thousands of distinct CDR3 sequences, 38% of them present only once. The sample comprised blood. These receptors came from a young man with Graves' hyperthyroidism. The CDR3 runs from the conserved cysteine through the conserved F or W. The D gene is left open where the match is weak. Expanded clones get a size class; other rows say once, few or many, or leave the size out.

V gene	J gene	D gene	CDR3 length	clone size	CDR3 DNA	CDR3 protein
TRBV29-1	TRBJ1-5	NA	12	many	TGCAGCGTTGTTCCCCTCAATCAGCCCCAGCATTTT	CSVVPLNQPQHF
TRBV7-3	TRBJ2-5	NA	15	NA	TGTGCCAGCAGCCGTACAGGGTCTCAAGGGGAGACCCAGTACTTC	CASSRTGSQGETQYF
TRBV7-9	TRBJ1-2	NA	14	many	TGTGCCAGCAGCTTAGCCCTAGGGTCGGATGGCTACACCTTC	CASSLALGSDGYTF
TRBV10-3	TRBJ1-1	NA	14	many	TGTGCCATCAGTGACTGGGGGGCGAACACTGAAGCTTTCTTT	CAISDWGANTEAFF
TRBV7-9	TRBJ2-7	TRBD2	15	NA	TGTGCCAGCAGCTCGGGACTAGCGGCCTCCTACGAGCAGTACTTC	CASSSGLAASYEQYF
TRBV5-1	TRBJ1-2	NA	15	many	TGCGCCAGCAGCTTGATAAAGGGGGAGGACTATGGCTACACCTTC	CASSLIKGEDYGYTF
TRBV2	TRBJ1-5	NA	13	many	TGTGCCAGCATTCGGGACAACAATCAGCCCCAGCATTTT	CASIRDNNQPQHF
TRBV6-5	TRBJ1-5	NA	13	few	TGTGCCAGCAGTTACGACAACAATCAGCCCCAGCATTTT	CASSYDNNQPQHF
TRBV12-3/TRBV12-4	TRBJ1-1	TRBD1	14	many	TGTGCCAGCAACGTACAGGGGACGAACACTGAAGCTTTCTTT	CASNVQGTNTEAFF
TRBV7-9	TRBJ1-6	NA	14	many	TGTGCCAGCAGCCAACCGGGGGGGAATTCACCCCTCCACTTT	CASSQPGGNSPLHF